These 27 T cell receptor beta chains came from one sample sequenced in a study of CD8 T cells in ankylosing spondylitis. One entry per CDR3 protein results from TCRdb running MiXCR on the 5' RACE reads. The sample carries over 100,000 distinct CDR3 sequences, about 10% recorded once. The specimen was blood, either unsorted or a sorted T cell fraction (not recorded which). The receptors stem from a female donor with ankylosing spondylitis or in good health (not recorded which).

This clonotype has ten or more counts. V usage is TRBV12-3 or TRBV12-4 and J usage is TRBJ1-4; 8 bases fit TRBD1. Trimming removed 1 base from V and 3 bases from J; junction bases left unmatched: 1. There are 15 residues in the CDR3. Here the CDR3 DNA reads TGTGCCAGCAGTTTAGGGACAGGGTCTAATGAAAAACTGTTTTTT. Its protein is CASSLGTGSNEKLFF.

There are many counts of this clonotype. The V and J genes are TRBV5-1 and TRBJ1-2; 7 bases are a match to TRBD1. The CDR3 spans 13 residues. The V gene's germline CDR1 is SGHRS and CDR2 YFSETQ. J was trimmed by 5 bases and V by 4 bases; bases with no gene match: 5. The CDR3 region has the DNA TGCGCCAGCAGCCCCGGGACAGAATATGGCTACACCTTC. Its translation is CASSPGTEYGYTF.

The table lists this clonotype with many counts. The chain's CDR3 is CASSFTGSGDTEAFF. CDR3 DNA: TGCGCCAGCAGCTTTACAGGCTCCGGGGACACTGAAGCTTTCTTT. V is TRBV5-1 and J is TRBJ1-1; D perhaps matches TRBD1 (5 bases). Germline V gives CDR1 SGHRS, CDR2 YFSETQ. V lost 2 bases and J lost 3, with 14 bases in between. The CDR3 has 15 residues.

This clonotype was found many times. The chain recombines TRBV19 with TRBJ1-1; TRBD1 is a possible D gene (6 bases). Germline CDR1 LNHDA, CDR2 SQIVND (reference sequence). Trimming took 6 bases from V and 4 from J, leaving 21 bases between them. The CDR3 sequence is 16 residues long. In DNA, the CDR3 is TGTGCCAGTAGAAAAACAGGGACGGCTCCCATCACTGAAGCTTTCTTT. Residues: CASRKTGTAPITEAFF.

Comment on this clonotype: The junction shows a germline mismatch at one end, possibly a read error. CDR3 sequence reads: CAISLGPSYEQYF. The CDR3 DNA reads as TGTGCCATCAGCCTCGGGCCGTCCTACGAGCAGTACTTC. The chain is built from TRBV4-2 and TRBJ2-7, with D unclear. CDR1 is LGHNA and CDR2 is YNFKEQ in the germline V gene. This CDR3 is built from 13 residues.

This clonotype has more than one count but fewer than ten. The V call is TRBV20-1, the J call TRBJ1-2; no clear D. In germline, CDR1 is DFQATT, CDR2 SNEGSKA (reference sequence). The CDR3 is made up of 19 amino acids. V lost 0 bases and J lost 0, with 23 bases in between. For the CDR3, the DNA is TGCAGTGCTAGAGATCCAACCAGGAGAAGAAGTCCAACTAACTATGGCTACACCTTC. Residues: CSARDPTRRRSPTNYGYTF.

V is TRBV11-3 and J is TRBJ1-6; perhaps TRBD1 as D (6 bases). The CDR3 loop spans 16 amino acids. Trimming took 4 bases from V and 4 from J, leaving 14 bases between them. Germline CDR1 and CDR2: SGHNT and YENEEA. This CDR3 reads CASSSQTGNYNSPLHF. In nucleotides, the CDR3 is TGTGCCAGCAGCTCCCAGACAGGAAATTATAATTCACCCCTCCACTTT.

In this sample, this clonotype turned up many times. As DNA, the CDR3 is TGCGCCAGCAGCTACGCTCCGGGACAGAACTATGGCTACACCTTC. This codes for CASSYAPGQNYGYTF. V and J are TRBV5-1 and TRBJ1-2; 7 positions agree with TRBD1. Trimming cost V 3 bases and J 2 bases; bases outside gene matches: 7. Germline CDR1 and CDR2: SGHRS and YFSETQ. The CDR3 length is 15 residues.

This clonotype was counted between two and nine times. The CDR3 nucleotides read TGTGCCAGCAGCATACTAAGGGGCCCGGGGGATACGCAGTATTTT. Amino acid sequence: CASSILRGPGDTQYF. This rearrangement joins TRBV7-2 to TRBJ2-3; D is perhaps TRBD1 or TRBD2 (5 bases each). Deletions cut 5 bases from V and 6 bases from J, with 18 bases between. CDR1 and CDR2 (germline): SGHTA, FQGNSA. There are 15 residues in the CDR3.

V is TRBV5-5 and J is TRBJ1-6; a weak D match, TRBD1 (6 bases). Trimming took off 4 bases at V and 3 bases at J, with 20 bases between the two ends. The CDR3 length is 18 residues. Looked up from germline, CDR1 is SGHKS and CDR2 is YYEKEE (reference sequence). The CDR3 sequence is CASSISGEDGLYNSPLHF. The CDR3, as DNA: TGTGCCAGCAGCATTTCAGGGGAGGACGGGCTCTATAATTCACCCCTCCACTTT.

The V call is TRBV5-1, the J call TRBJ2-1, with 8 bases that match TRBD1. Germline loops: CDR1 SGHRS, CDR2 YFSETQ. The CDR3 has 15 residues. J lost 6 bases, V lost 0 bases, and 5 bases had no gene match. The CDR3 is CASSLATGGGNEQFF. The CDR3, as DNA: TGCGCCAGCAGCTTGGCCACAGGGGGAGGCAATGAGCAGTTCTTC.

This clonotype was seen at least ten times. CDR3 sequence: CASSPHGGRLTDTQYF. Here the CDR3 DNA reads TGTGCCAGCAGTCCCCATGGCGGGAGACTCACAGATACGCAGTATTTT. This chain connects TRBV9 to TRBJ2-3, with 7 bases lining up with TRBD2. The CDR3 has 16 amino acids. J was trimmed by 2 bases and V by 5 bases; bases with no gene match: 11. Germline V lookup: CDR1 SGDLS, CDR2 YYNGEE.

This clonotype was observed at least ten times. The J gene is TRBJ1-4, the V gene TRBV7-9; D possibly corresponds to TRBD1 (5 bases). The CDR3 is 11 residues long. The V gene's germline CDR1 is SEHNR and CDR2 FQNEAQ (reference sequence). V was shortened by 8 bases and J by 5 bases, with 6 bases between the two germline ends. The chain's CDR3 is CASRGNEKLFF. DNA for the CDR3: TGTGCCAGCCGGGGGAATGAAAAACTGTTTTTT. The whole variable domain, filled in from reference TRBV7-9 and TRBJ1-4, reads DTGVSQNPRHKITKRGQNVTFRCDPISEHNRLYWYRQTLGQGPEFLTYFQNEAQLEKSRLLSDRFSAERPKGSFSTLEIQRTEQGDSAMYLCASRGNEKLFFGSGTQLSVL.

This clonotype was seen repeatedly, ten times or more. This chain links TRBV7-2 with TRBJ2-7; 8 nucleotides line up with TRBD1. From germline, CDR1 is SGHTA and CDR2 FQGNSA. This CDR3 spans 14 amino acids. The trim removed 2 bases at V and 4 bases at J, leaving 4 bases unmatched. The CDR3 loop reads CASSLQGALYEQYF. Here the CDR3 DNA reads TGTGCCAGCAGCTTACAGGGGGCGCTTTACGAGCAGTACTTC.

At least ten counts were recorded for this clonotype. The CDR3 DNA is TGTGCCAGCGGGGGATGGGGGAGCACAGATACGCAGTATTTT. This translates into CASGGWGSTDTQYF. The V gene is TRBV3-1, the J gene TRBJ2-3, with D perhaps matching TRBD1 or TRBD2 (5 bases each). This CDR3 is built from 14 residues. Trimming removed 8 bases at V and 0 bases at J, with 12 bases between. Germline CDR1 and CDR2: LGHDT and YNNKEL (reference sequence).

The CDR3 region is CASTHNRGGVTEAFF. The CDR3 DNA sequence: TGTGCCAGCACCCACAATCGAGGGGGCGTCACTGAAGCTTTCTTT. This rearrangement joins TRBV11-2 to TRBJ1-1; 7 bases align to TRBD1. Germline CDR1 SGHAT, CDR2 FQNNGV. This CDR3 is built from 15 residues. The junction had 12 bases not matched to a gene; V was cut back by 7 bases and J by 4 bases.

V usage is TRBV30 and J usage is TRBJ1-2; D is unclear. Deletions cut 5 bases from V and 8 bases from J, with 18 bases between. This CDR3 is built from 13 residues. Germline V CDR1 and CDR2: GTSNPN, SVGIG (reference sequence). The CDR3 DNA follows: TGTGCCTGGGGTGAGGGAGAAGAGGAAGGCTACACCTTC. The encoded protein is CAWGEGEEEGYTF. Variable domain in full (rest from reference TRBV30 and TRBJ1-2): SQTIHQWPATLVQPVGSPLSLECTVEGTSNPNLYWYRQAAGRGLQLLFYSVGIGQISSEVPQNLSASRPQDRQFILSSKKLLLSDSGFYLCAWGEGEEEGYTFGSGTRLTVV.

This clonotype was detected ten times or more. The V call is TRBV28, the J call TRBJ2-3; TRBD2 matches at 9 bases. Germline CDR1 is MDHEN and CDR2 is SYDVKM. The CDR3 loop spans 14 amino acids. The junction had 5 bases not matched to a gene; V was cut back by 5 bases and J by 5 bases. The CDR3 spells CASSAGGPVDTQYF. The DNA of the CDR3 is TGTGCCAGCAGTGCGGGGGGGCCAGTAGATACGCAGTATTTT.

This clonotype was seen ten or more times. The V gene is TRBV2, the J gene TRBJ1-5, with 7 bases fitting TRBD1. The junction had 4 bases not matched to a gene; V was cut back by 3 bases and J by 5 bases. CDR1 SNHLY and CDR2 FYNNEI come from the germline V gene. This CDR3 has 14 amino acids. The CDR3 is CASSDLGTDQPQHF. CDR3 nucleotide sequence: TGTGCCAGCAGTGACTTGGGGACAGATCAGCCCCAGCATTTT.

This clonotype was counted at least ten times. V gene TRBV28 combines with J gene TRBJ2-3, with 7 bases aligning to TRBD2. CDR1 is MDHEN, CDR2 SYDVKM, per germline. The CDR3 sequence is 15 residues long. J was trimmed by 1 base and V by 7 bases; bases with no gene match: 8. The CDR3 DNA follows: TGTGCCAGCAAGGGAGCGGGATCTGGCACAGATACGCAGTATTTT. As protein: CASKGAGSGTDTQYF.

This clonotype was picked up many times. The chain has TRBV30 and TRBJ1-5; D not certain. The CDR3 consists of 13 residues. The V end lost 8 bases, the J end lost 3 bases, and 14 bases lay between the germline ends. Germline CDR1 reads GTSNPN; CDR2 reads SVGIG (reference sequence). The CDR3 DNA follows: TGTGCCCGTAAGGGCAGGCCCAATCAGCCCCAGCATTTT. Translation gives CARKGRPNQPQHF.

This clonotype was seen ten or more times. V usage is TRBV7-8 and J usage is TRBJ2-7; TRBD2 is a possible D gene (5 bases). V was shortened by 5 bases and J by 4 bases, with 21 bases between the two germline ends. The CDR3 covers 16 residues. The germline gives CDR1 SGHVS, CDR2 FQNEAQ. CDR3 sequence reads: CASSPRTGTLFYEQYF. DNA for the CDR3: TGTGCCAGCAGCCCAAGGACTGGAACCTTGTTTTACGAGCAGTACTTC.

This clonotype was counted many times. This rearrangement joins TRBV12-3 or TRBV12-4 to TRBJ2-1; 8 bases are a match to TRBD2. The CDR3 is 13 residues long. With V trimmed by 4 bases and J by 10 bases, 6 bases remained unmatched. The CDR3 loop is CASSYSGVWEQFF. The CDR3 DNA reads TGTGCCAGCAGTTATAGCGGGGTGTGGGAGCAGTTCTTC.

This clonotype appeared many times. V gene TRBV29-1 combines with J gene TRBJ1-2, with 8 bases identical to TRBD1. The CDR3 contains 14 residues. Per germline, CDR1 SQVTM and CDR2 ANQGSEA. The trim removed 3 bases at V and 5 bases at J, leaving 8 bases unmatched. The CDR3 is CSVDPSGGAYGYTF. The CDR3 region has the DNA TGCAGCGTTGACCCCTCAGGGGGCGCGTATGGCTACACCTTC.

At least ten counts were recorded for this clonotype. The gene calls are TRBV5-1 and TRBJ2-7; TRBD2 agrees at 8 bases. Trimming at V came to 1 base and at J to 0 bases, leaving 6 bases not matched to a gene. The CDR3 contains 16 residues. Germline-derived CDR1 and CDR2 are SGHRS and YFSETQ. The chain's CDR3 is CASSLNGAGDSYEQYF. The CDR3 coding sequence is TGCGCCAGCAGCTTGAATGGAGCGGGGGACTCCTACGAGCAGTACTTC.

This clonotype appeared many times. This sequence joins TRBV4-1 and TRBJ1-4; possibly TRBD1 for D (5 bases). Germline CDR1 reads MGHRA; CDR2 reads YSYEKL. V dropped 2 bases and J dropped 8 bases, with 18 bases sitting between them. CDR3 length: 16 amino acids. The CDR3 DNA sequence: TGCGCCAGCAGCCAAAAGGGAACAGAGGGGCGAGAAAAACTGTTTTTT. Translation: CASSQKGTEGREKLFF.

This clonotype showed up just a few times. The CDR3 coding sequence is TGCGCCAGCAGCACATATCCGGGACAGACCTCCTACGAGCAGTACTTC. This codes for CASSTYPGQTSYEQYF. V is TRBV5-1 and J is TRBJ2-7; 7 positions match TRBD1. In germline, CDR1 is SGHRS, CDR2 YFSETQ. The CDR3 contains 16 residues. The J segment lost 0 bases and the V segment lost 4 bases, leaving 10 bases of the junction unmatched.